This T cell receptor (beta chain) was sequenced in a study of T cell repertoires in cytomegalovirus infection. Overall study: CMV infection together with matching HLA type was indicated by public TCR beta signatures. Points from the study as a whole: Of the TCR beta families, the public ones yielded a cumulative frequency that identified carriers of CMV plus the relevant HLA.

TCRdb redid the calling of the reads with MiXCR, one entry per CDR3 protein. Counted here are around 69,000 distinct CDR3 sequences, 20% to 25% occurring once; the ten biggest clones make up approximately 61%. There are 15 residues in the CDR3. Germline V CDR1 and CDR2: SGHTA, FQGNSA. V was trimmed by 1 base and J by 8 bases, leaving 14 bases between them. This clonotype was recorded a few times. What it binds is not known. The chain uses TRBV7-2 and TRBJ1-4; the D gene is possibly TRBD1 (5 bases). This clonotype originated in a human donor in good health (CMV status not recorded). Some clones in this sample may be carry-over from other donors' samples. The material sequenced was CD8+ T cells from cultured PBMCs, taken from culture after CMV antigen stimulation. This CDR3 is CASSLDGAPGEKLFF. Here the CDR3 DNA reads TGTGCCAGCAGCTTAGATGGGGCCCCGGGGGAAAAACTGTTTTTT.